This is a list of T cell receptor beta chains from one sample in a study of blood T cell repertoires in COVID-19. Assay: immunoSEQ multiplex PCR; the TCRdb copy retains only in-frame clones and omits some. There are 200,000 to 300,000 clones in the sample; about 80% occur only once, and about 3.5% lies in the top ten. The sample taken for sequencing was peripheral blood. These receptors all stem from a woman of 80 years or more with acute or convalescent COVID-19. The conserved cysteine and the conserved F or W are not part of the CDR3 here.

ASSDRGTENTGELF | 14 | TRBJ2-2 | TRBV7-9
ASRTDMNTEAF | 11 | TRBJ1-1 | TRBV5-1
ASSQYTTTNEKLF | 13 | TRBJ1-4 | TRBV3-1/TRBV3-2
AWSKGGQGDSYEQY | 14 | TRBJ2-7 | TRBV30
SARRDGGTYEQY | 12 | TRBJ2-7 | TRBV29-1
ASSYSQGEVAF | 11 | TRBJ1-1 | TRBV6-5
ASSFSTRGTGELF | 13 | TRBJ2-2 | TRBV28
ASRGTGSTGELF | 12 | TRBJ2-2 | TRBV27
ASSPGPRGEYEQY | 13 | TRBJ2-7 | TRBV5-4
ASSYGGADTQY | 11 | TRBJ2-3 | TRBV6-6
ASSYSRGLLGSAEAF | 15 | TRBJ1-1 | TRBV6-2/TRBV6-3
ASSPQGAKNEKLF | 13 | TRBJ1-4 | TRBV2
ASSIGTGYEKLF | 12 | TRBJ1-4 | TRBV19
ASSQDPRGTSGRRGNTGELF | 20 | TRBJ2-2 | TRBV3-1/TRBV3-2
ASSEGLAGGETQY | 13 | TRBJ2-5 | TRBV2
AIGVSGGGETQY | 12 | TRBJ2-5 | TRBV10-3
ASSLDLAGGRYEQY | 14 | TRBJ2-7 | TRBV7-2
ASSHTRGLAGGGEQF | 15 | TRBJ2-1 | TRBV3-1/TRBV3-2
ASSPLSGTTDGYT | 13 | TRBJ1-2 | TRBV18
ASSVRAGANVLT | 12 | TRBJ2-6 | TRBV4-1
ASSPRTSGGSTDTQY | 15 | TRBJ2-3 | TRBV18
SVVEGNQPQH | 10 | TRBJ1-5 | TRBV29-1
ASTNAGSGNTIY | 12 | TRBJ1-3 | TRBV6-5
ASSLADRGFTDTQY | 14 | TRBJ2-3 | TRBV5-4
ASSPHQTSGDSYNEQF | 16 | TRBJ2-1 | TRBV4-2
ASSLGGGLLARTNYGYT | 17 | TRBJ1-2 | TRBV13
ASSESLGEREKLF | 13 | TRBJ1-4 | TRBV6-1
ASSQDQGNYGYT | 12 | TRBJ1-2 | TRBV4-2
ASSWEGALAKNIQY | 14 | TRBJ2-4 | TRBV27
SASAGRGGTEAF | 12 | TRBJ1-1 | TRBV20-1
ASSTGQPMSNQPQH | 14 | TRBJ1-5 | TRBV7-8
AVASGRGNQPQH | 12 | TRBJ1-5 | TRBV10-3
ASSSQGGINTGELF | 14 | TRBJ2-2 | TRBV5-1
ASSSGGTSYGYT | 12 | TRBJ1-2 | TRBV5-1
ASSQADRRNTEAF | 13 | TRBJ1-1 | TRBV4-1
ASSASGTVNTEAF | 13 | TRBJ1-1 | TRBV9
PRAGIGGYT | 9 | TRBJ1-2 | TRBV5-1
ASSGTTGNYGYT | 12 | TRBJ1-2 | TRBV11-2
ASSPGTSGGTQY | 12 | TRBJ2-7 | TRBV7-2
ASSMNGEDTQY | 11 | TRBJ2-3 | TRBV6-4
ASSQTGYGYT | 10 | TRBJ1-2 | TRBV14
ASSQLGSETEAF | 12 | TRBJ1-1 | TRBV3-1/TRBV3-2
ASSQGTGTLEAF | 12 | TRBJ1-1 | TRBV3-1/TRBV3-2
ASSPGGGGLGTEAF | 14 | TRBJ1-1 | TRBV18
ASRSSGTPNTEAF | 13 | TRBJ1-1 | TRBV6-5
ASSYSEDGYT | 10 | TRBJ1-2 | TRBV6-6
ASSITSGSYEQF | 12 | TRBJ2-1 | TRBV11-2
ASSIGDIRDTQY | 12 | TRBJ2-3 | TRBV19
ASSHSLGKRGYYEQY | 15 | TRBJ2-7 | TRBV4-3
ASSAETGRDEQF | 12 | TRBJ2-1 | TRBV25-1
ASSLGQGALDYGYT | 14 | TRBJ1-2 | TRBV5-5
ASSERTGGYGYT | 12 | TRBJ1-2 | TRBV2
ASSQGGASGSLRSKNIQY | 18 | TRBJ2-4 | TRBV4-2